This TCR beta chain was sequenced in a study of T-cell memory formation after mild COVID-19 (dated by TCRdb to about 2021). Turning to the overall study: TCR sequence clusters from the two donors were found to be largely donor specific. T-cell clones expanding and contracting after mild COVID-19 in two donors were tracked by longitudinal TCRalpha and TCRbeta repertoire sequencing. The cohort comprised two young, previously healthy adult volunteers, one female and one male.

Ficoll-Paque density gradient centrifugation was the method used to isolate PBMCs. Paper-wide results and their limitations: Clones that contracted from day 15 to 85 showed balanced CD4/CD8 phenotypes, whereas a second wave of clones that expanded from day 15 to 37 leaned towards CD4+. The study included only a couple of mild cases, and larger cohorts that include severe cases with pre-infection samples were judged to be necessary. Contracting CD4+ clones turned up mainly in the CM and EM memory subsets, whereas EMRA was where CD8+ clones were enriched. The detection of some responding clones in pre-infection memory suggests that pre-existing cross-reactive memory T cells joined the SARS-CoV-2 response. SARS-CoV-2 specificity of the second-wave clones peaking on day 37 was not confirmed.

The CDR3 numbers 16 residues from cysteine through phenylalanine. Just the 48-base CDR3 DNA is kept, in frame starting at base 1. V is shortened by 8 bases, J by 4 bases, and the region joining them spans 20 bases. The sequencing machine was an Illumina NovaSeq 6000. cDNA libraries for TCRalpha and TCRbeta were prepared by 5'RACE using constant-segment primers, with sample barcodes and unique molecular identifiers added. RNA was extracted from every sample with Trizol reagent. Library amplification was performed in two PCR steps, and a second sample barcode and Illumina TruSeq adapters were introduced in the second step. Sequencing of the libraries was done on an Illumina NovaSeq, producing 2 x 150 bp paired-end reads. The source study handled its data this way. Reads were demultiplexed and collapsed into UMI-guided consensus sequences with migec v1.2.7. Using mixcr v2.1.11, UMI consensuses were aligned to TRA and TRB V and J templates and then assembled into clonotypes. A clonotype was counted as expanded or contracted only when both edgeR and NoisET called the clonotype significant, with the noise models trained on biological replicates. For edgeR calls, the thresholds were a false discovery rate-adjusted p below 0.01 and a log2 fold-change of 1. As an exploratory analysis of dynamics, max-normalized trajectories of the 1000 most abundant clonotypes were examined by PCA with hierarchical clustering. Each responding clone was given a CD4 or CD8 phenotype based on the CD4+ and CD8+ repertoires, which had been sequenced separately. Clones were called with MiXCR by TCRdb after fastp trimmed the public reads at Q25, and only in-frame beta chains were retained. For every CDR3 protein sequence, its rows merge into one entry that carries the most common genes and DNA. The V and J calls shown here were made by TCRdb, not taken from the authors' results. This sample gives 350,000 to 500,000 distinct CDR3 sequences in total; roughly 18% of them show up just once. Clones ranked in the top ten supply 20% to 25% of the sample.

With regard to this clonotype: No cognate antigen has been identified for it. No quality values exist for individual bases; no much larger clone is one base distant.

Sequences were obtained from PBMCs or a T cell subset sorted from them (not recorded which). This clonotype was sampled from a man between 18 and 29 years old who had mild COVID-19 (a few samples of this study predate the infection). The sample titles of this study are shuffled in the database, so cell type and time point are left out; the donor was told from shared clones. The sequence links TRBV12-3 or TRBV12-4 to TRBJ2-2; the D gene remains uncertain. The DNA sequence reads TGTGCCAGCTCCCGCCCCCCAGCTCATTCCACCGGGGAGCTGTTTTTT. It translates as CASSRPPAHSTGELFF.